The rows below give T cell receptor beta chains drawn from one sample of a study of blood T cell repertoires in COVID-19. TCRdb keeps only in-frame clones here, not all; method: immunoSEQ multiplex PCR. The sample holds more than 65,000 clones, approximately 88% seen once. Sequencing was performed on peripheral blood. These receptors originate from a human donor in a cohort sampled during active COVID-19. The CDR3 runs from the conserved cysteine through the conserved F or W. A D gene is named only where the DNA matches it firmly. Some rows mark clone size as missing; the rest say once, few, many or name a class of expanded clone.

abundance: .
d_gene: .
j_gene: TRBJ1-6
v_gene: TRBV2
CDR3nt: TGTGCCAGCAGTGGAAACGGAGCTAATTCACCCCTCCACTTT
CDR3aa: CASSGNGANSPLHF

abundance: .
d_gene: .
j_gene: TRBJ2-7
v_gene: TRBV5-1
CDR3nt: TGCGCCAGCAGCTTGGCCCCAGGGGTAGTTTACGAGCAGTACTTC
CDR3aa: CASSLAPGVVYEQYF

abundance: .
d_gene: .
j_gene: TRBJ1-2
v_gene: TRBV9
CDR3nt: TGTGCCAGCAGCGCTTTCCAGGGGTCCTATGGCTACACCTTC
CDR3aa: CASSAFQGSYGYTF

abundance: .
d_gene: TRBD1
j_gene: TRBJ2-1
v_gene: TRBV29-1
CDR3nt: TGCAGCGTTGATGTCGGGACAGGGTTCAATGAGCAGTTCTTC
CDR3aa: CSVDVGTGFNEQFF

abundance: .
d_gene: .
j_gene: TRBJ2-3
v_gene: TRBV28
CDR3nt: TGTGCCAGCAGTGCCCCCAGGGGCGGGTTATACACAGATACGCAGTATTTT
CDR3aa: CASSAPRGGLYTDTQYF

abundance: .
d_gene: TRBD2
j_gene: TRBJ2-1
v_gene: TRBV2
CDR3nt: TGTGCCAGCAAGGGCAGGGAGGGGACCGGTGAGCAGTTCTTC
CDR3aa: CASKGREGTGEQFF

abundance: .
d_gene: TRBD1
j_gene: TRBJ2-2
v_gene: TRBV4-1
CDR3nt: TGCGCCAGCAGCCAAGATTTTCGACAGGGTGCCGGGGAGCTGTTTTTT
CDR3aa: CASSQDFRQGAGELFF

abundance: .
d_gene: .
j_gene: TRBJ2-7
v_gene: TRBV28
CDR3nt: TGTGCCAGCAACCGCCCGGGCGGGCAGAACTACGAGCAGTACTTC
CDR3aa: CASNRPGGQNYEQYF

abundance: .
d_gene: .
j_gene: TRBJ2-7
v_gene: TRBV19
CDR3nt: TGTGCCAGTAGTATAGGGGCGGGGGCCACCTACGAGCAGTACTTC
CDR3aa: CASSIGAGATYEQYF

abundance: .
d_gene: .
j_gene: TRBJ2-2
v_gene: TRBV7-2
CDR3nt: TGTGCCAGCAGCTTCGGGGGTACCGGGGAGCTGTTTTTT
CDR3aa: CASSFGGTGELFF

abundance: .
d_gene: TRBD1
j_gene: TRBJ1-3
v_gene: TRBV19
CDR3nt: TGTGCCAGTGCTGAACAGGGGGCGGGAGGAAACACCATATATTTT
CDR3aa: CASAEQGAGGNTIYF

abundance: .
d_gene: TRBD1
j_gene: TRBJ2-7
v_gene: TRBV5-1
CDR3nt: TGCGCCAGCAGCTTGGCCTCGGGACAGGGGGTCTACGAGCAGTACTTC
CDR3aa: CASSLASGQGVYEQYF

abundance: few
d_gene: TRBD1
j_gene: TRBJ1-1
v_gene: TRBV2
CDR3nt: TGTGCCAGCAGGCCCACAGGGGGCTGGGCTTTCTTT
CDR3aa: CASRPTGGWAFF

abundance: .
d_gene: .
j_gene: TRBJ1-1
v_gene: TRBV12-3/TRBV12-4
CDR3nt: TGTGCCAGCAGTTTGGGGGGAAACACTGAAGCTTTCTTT
CDR3aa: CASSLGGNTEAFF

abundance: .
d_gene: .
j_gene: TRBJ2-5
v_gene: TRBV6-1
CDR3nt: TGTGCCAGCAGTGAAGCAGTGCCGGGAAAGACCCAGTACTTC
CDR3aa: CASSEAVPGKTQYF

abundance: .
d_gene: TRBD2
j_gene: TRBJ2-1
v_gene: TRBV7-3
CDR3nt: TGTGCCAGCAGAGAAACCGGGACTAGCTACAATGAGCAGTTCTTC
CDR3aa: CASRETGTSYNEQFF

abundance: .
d_gene: .
j_gene: TRBJ1-1
v_gene: TRBV5-1
CDR3nt: TGCGCCAGCAGCTTGGACCGCGGGCCTGAAGCTTTCTTT
CDR3aa: CASSLDRGPEAFF

abundance: .
d_gene: .
j_gene: TRBJ1-2
v_gene: TRBV11-2
CDR3nt: TGTGCCAGCAGCTTAGAGCTGAGTCATGGACTTAATGGCTACACCTTC
CDR3aa: CASSLELSHGLNGYTF

abundance: few
d_gene: .
j_gene: TRBJ1-4
v_gene: TRBV7-8
CDR3nt: TGTGCCAGCCGACGAGGTGGAGGGCTTAATGAAAAACTGTTTTTT
CDR3aa: CASRRGGGLNEKLFF

abundance: .
d_gene: .
j_gene: TRBJ2-2
v_gene: TRBV5-6
CDR3nt: TGTGCCAGCAGCTTAGGACTGATGAACACCGGGGAGCTGTTTTTT
CDR3aa: CASSLGLMNTGELFF

abundance: .
d_gene: TRBD2
j_gene: TRBJ2-5
v_gene: TRBV4-1
CDR3nt: TGCGCCAGCAGCCCCTCGTTGTCGGGAGGAGAGACCCAGTACTTC
CDR3aa: CASSPSLSGGETQYF

abundance: .
d_gene: .
j_gene: TRBJ2-1
v_gene: TRBV21-1
CDR3nt: TGTGCCAGCAGCACACCAGCGGGAGGAGAACACAATGAGCAGTTCTTC
CDR3aa: CASSTPAGGEHNEQFF

abundance: .
d_gene: TRBD1
j_gene: TRBJ2-2
v_gene: TRBV19
CDR3nt: TGTGCCAGTAGTACGAGTCCAGGGGGAGCCGGGGAGCTGTTTTTT
CDR3aa: CASSTSPGGAGELFF

abundance: .
d_gene: TRBD1
j_gene: TRBJ1-1
v_gene: TRBV9
CDR3nt: TGTGCCAGCAGCGGGGGGACAGGGGGAAACACTGAAGCTTTCTTT
CDR3aa: CASSGGTGGNTEAFF

abundance: .
d_gene: .
j_gene: TRBJ2-1
v_gene: TRBV30
CDR3nt: TGTGCCTGGAGTTCGGCTAGCTCCTACAATGAGCAGTTCTTC
CDR3aa: CAWSSASSYNEQFF

abundance: .
d_gene: .
j_gene: TRBJ1-3
v_gene: TRBV9
CDR3nt: TGTGCCAGCAGCCCCGGGTCCACTGGAAACACCATATATTTT
CDR3aa: CASSPGSTGNTIYF

abundance: .
d_gene: .
j_gene: TRBJ1-3
v_gene: TRBV6-5
CDR3nt: TGTGCCAGCAGTTACTCTCGTCGCTCTGGAAACACCATATATTTT
CDR3aa: CASSYSRRSGNTIYF

abundance: .
d_gene: TRBD1
j_gene: TRBJ1-6
v_gene: TRBV7-2
CDR3nt: TGTGCCAGGACAGGGGCAGGGACTAATTCACCCCTCCACTTT
CDR3aa: CARTGAGTNSPLHF

abundance: .
d_gene: .
j_gene: TRBJ1-3
v_gene: TRBV15
CDR3nt: TGTGCCACCAGCAGAGATCTCGGAGGTGGAAGCTCTGGAAACACCATATATTTT
CDR3aa: CATSRDLGGGSSGNTIYF

abundance: .
d_gene: .
j_gene: TRBJ1-1
v_gene: TRBV29-1
CDR3nt: TGCAGCGTTCAACAAGGAGGGACTGAAGCTTTCTTT
CDR3aa: CSVQQGGTEAFF

abundance: .
d_gene: .
j_gene: TRBJ2-5
v_gene: TRBV19
CDR3nt: TGTGCCAGTAGCGTCATAGGGGTTATCGGGCAAGAGACCCAGTACTTC
CDR3aa: CASSVIGVIGQETQYF

abundance: .
d_gene: TRBD2
j_gene: TRBJ2-2
v_gene: TRBV3-1/TRBV3-2
CDR3nt: TGTGCCAGCAGCCAAGAAGGGGCCAGCGGGATCAACACCGGGGAGCTGTTTTTT
CDR3aa: CASSQEGASGINTGELFF

abundance: .
d_gene: TRBD1
j_gene: TRBJ2-5
v_gene: TRBV11-3
CDR3nt: TGTGCCAGCAGCACCGGTGTAGGGACAGGAGAGACCCAGTACTTC
CDR3aa: CASSTGVGTGETQYF

abundance: once
d_gene: TRBD1
j_gene: TRBJ1-1
v_gene: TRBV6-4
CDR3nt: TGTGCCAGCAGTGAACAGGGGATAGGCACTGAAGCTTTCTTT
CDR3aa: CASSEQGIGTEAFF

abundance: .
d_gene: .
j_gene: TRBJ1-5
v_gene: TRBV6-5
CDR3nt: TGTGCCAGCAGGACTGTTAGCAATCAGCCCCAGCATTTT
CDR3aa: CASRTVSNQPQHF

abundance: .
d_gene: TRBD1
j_gene: TRBJ1-2
v_gene: TRBV19
CDR3nt: TGTGCCAGTAGTACCGGGACAGAATCTAACTATGGCTACACCTTC
CDR3aa: CASSTGTESNYGYTF

abundance: once
d_gene: TRBD1
j_gene: TRBJ1-4
v_gene: TRBV9
CDR3nt: TGTGCCAGCAGCGCCGGGACAGGGAGGGAAAAACTGTTTTTT
CDR3aa: CASSAGTGREKLFF

abundance: .
d_gene: TRBD2
j_gene: TRBJ2-3
v_gene: TRBV3-1/TRBV3-2
CDR3nt: TGTGCCAGCAGTCCGGGACTAGCGGGAGTAAGCACAGATACGCAGTATTTT
CDR3aa: CASSPGLAGVSTDTQYF

abundance: .
d_gene: .
j_gene: TRBJ2-5
v_gene: TRBV25-1
CDR3nt: TGTGCCAGCAGACCAAAGCTAGCCCAAGAGACCCAGTACTTC
CDR3aa: CASRPKLAQETQYF

abundance: .
d_gene: TRBD1
j_gene: TRBJ2-2
v_gene: TRBV29-1
CDR3nt: TGCAGCGTCGAAGGGGACAGTAGAAACACCGGGGAGCTGTTTTTT
CDR3aa: CSVEGDSRNTGELFF

abundance: .
d_gene: TRBD2
j_gene: TRBJ2-5
v_gene: TRBV5-1
CDR3nt: TGCGCCAGCAGCTCGGCGCCAGCGGGAGGAGAGACCCAGTACTTC
CDR3aa: CASSSAPAGGETQYF

abundance: .
d_gene: .
j_gene: TRBJ2-7
v_gene: TRBV15
CDR3nt: TGTGCCACCAGCCCACTACAGGGCAGCTCCTACGAGCAGTACTTC
CDR3aa: CATSPLQGSSYEQYF

abundance: .
d_gene: .
j_gene: TRBJ1-1
v_gene: TRBV9
CDR3nt: TGTGCCAGCAGCGTAGAGCTTAGCACTGAAGCTTTCTTT
CDR3aa: CASSVELSTEAFF

abundance: .
d_gene: TRBD2
j_gene: TRBJ2-7
v_gene: TRBV11-3
CDR3nt: TGTGCCAGCAGCCCTAGCTTTCCTAGCGGGAATGACGAGCAGTACTTC
CDR3aa: CASSPSFPSGNDEQYF

abundance: .
d_gene: TRBD1
j_gene: TRBJ1-2
v_gene: TRBV6-2/TRBV6-3
CDR3nt: TGTGCCAGCAGTTATTCGAGGGGGCGACGGGACGTCTATGGCTACACCTTC
CDR3aa: CASSYSRGRRDVYGYTF

abundance: .
d_gene: .
j_gene: TRBJ2-2
v_gene: TRBV7-9
CDR3nt: TGTGCCAGCAGCCCTTGGGGGGGCAGCGGGGAGCTGTTTTTT
CDR3aa: CASSPWGGSGELFF

abundance: .
d_gene: .
j_gene: TRBJ2-7
v_gene: TRBV2
CDR3nt: TGTGCCAGCAGTGTGCAGGCCACCTACGAGCAGTACTTC
CDR3aa: CASSVQATYEQYF

abundance: .
d_gene: TRBD1
j_gene: TRBJ2-2
v_gene: TRBV5-1
CDR3nt: TGCGCCAGCAGCTTAGGGACAGGGAACACCGGGGAGCTGTTTTTT
CDR3aa: CASSLGTGNTGELFF

abundance: few
d_gene: .
j_gene: TRBJ2-7
v_gene: TRBV3-1/TRBV3-2
CDR3nt: TGTGCCAGCAGCCAAGGAGGGGGATTCTACGAGCAGTACTTC
CDR3aa: CASSQGGGFYEQYF

abundance: .
d_gene: TRBD2
j_gene: TRBJ2-3
v_gene: TRBV5-4
CDR3nt: TGTGCCAGCAGCTTGGGATCCGGGGGAGGGCCAACAGATACGCAGTATTTT
CDR3aa: CASSLGSGGGPTDTQYF

abundance: .
d_gene: .
j_gene: TRBJ2-5
v_gene: TRBV11-3
CDR3nt: TGTGCCAGCAGCTTAAGGAGACAGTCATCGAGGGAGACCCAGTACTTC
CDR3aa: CASSLRRQSSRETQYF

abundance: .
d_gene: .
j_gene: TRBJ2-7
v_gene: TRBV5-1
CDR3nt: TGCGCCAGCAGCTTAGCGGCAGGGGTCGGCTACGAGCAGTACTTC
CDR3aa: CASSLAAGVGYEQYF

abundance: .
d_gene: .
j_gene: TRBJ1-1
v_gene: TRBV7-9
CDR3nt: TGTGCCAGCAGCTCGTCAGGGAACACTGAAGCTTTCTTT
CDR3aa: CASSSSGNTEAFF

abundance: .
d_gene: TRBD2
j_gene: TRBJ2-1
v_gene: TRBV28
CDR3nt: TGTGCGGGCGGGGGACTCCGAGATGAGCAGTTCTTC
CDR3aa: CAGGGLRDEQFF

abundance: .
d_gene: .
j_gene: TRBJ2-7
v_gene: TRBV27
CDR3nt: TGTGCCAGCAGGAAGACAGGACTCCCTTTGGGGGCCTCCTACGAGCAGTACTTC
CDR3aa: CASRKTGLPLGASYEQYF

abundance: .
d_gene: .
j_gene: TRBJ1-2
v_gene: TRBV5-1
CDR3nt: TGCGCCAGCACCCCAACGCCAGGGAGGGGTAACTATGGCTACACCTTC
CDR3aa: CASTPTPGRGNYGYTF

abundance: few
d_gene: .
j_gene: TRBJ2-2
v_gene: TRBV18
CDR3nt: TGTGCCAGCTCACCGCGGACAGTCACCGGGGAGCTGTTTTTT
CDR3aa: CASSPRTVTGELFF

abundance: .
d_gene: .
j_gene: TRBJ1-5
v_gene: TRBV21-1
CDR3nt: TGCCGATGGGGGGAAATCAATCAGCCCCAGCATTTT
CDR3aa: CRWGEINQPQHF

abundance: few
d_gene: TRBD1
j_gene: TRBJ2-2
v_gene: TRBV6-5
CDR3nt: TGTGCCAGCAGTTTAGACAGGGTCACCGGGGAGCTGTTTTTT
CDR3aa: CASSLDRVTGELFF